This TCR beta chain was obtained from a study of T-cell memory formation after mild COVID-19. About the study: The two donors had largely donor-specific TCR clusters.

A few counts support this clonotype. Its cognate antigen is unknown. There are 11 residues in the CDR3. V lost 3 bases and J 3 bases, leaving 5 bases between the germline ends. Germline CDR1 and CDR2: DFQATT and SNEGSKA (reference sequence). Study conclusions and caveats: Some responding clones appeared in pre-infection memory, suggesting cross-reactive memory joined. The second-wave clones peaking on day 37 were not confirmed as SARS-CoV-2-specific.

From 5'RACE with constant-segment primers came TCR alpha and TCR beta cDNA libraries that carried sample barcodes and UMIs. TCRdb used MiXCR to reprocess the 5' RACE reads, holding one entry per CDR3 protein. The data show 290,000 or so distinct CDR3 sequences, roughly 19% seen once. The rearrangement joins TRBV20-1 to TRBJ1-2; no clear D. This clonotype was sampled from a man between 18 and 35 years old who had mild COVID-19 (a few samples of this study predate the infection). Cell type and time point are not known. Material for sequencing was PBMCs or a T cell subset sorted from them (not recorded which). The CDR3 region is CSASEYYGYTF. The CDR3 bases are TGCAGTGCTAGCGAGTACTATGGCTACACCTTC.